What follows are 3 T cell receptor beta chains derived from one specimen sequenced in a study of neurological immune-mediated disorders. TCRdb recomputed calls from the 5' RACE reads with MiXCR, one row per CDR3 protein. The sample includes fewer than 60,000 distinct CDR3 sequences, about 3.8% seen only once; the top ten take around 6.5%. Sequenced: PBMCs. The source of these receptors is a man aged 55 to 70 with multiple sclerosis.

The table lists this clonotype with many counts. The rearrangement uses TRBV19 and TRBJ1-4; 8 nucleotides align to TRBD1. Germline loops: CDR1 LNHDA, CDR2 SQIVND (reference sequence). The CDR3 is 15 residues long. After removal of 9 bases from V and 7 bases from J, the junction contained 13 bases not matched to a gene. DNA of the CDR3: TGTGCCAGCGGACGACAGGGGCCCTCCCTTGAAAAACTGTTTTTT. The encoded protein is CASGRQGPSLEKLFF. The variable domain in full, completed from reference TRBV19 and TRBJ1-4, reads DGGITQSPKYLFRKEGQNVTLSCEQNLNHDAMYWYRQDPGQGLRLIYYSQIVNDFQKGDIAEGYSVSREKKESFPLTVTSAQKNPTAFYLCASGRQGPSLEKLFFGSGTQLSVL.

This chain joins TRBV18 and TRBJ1-2, with 9 bases aligning to TRBD1. The CDR3 spans 12 residues. V lost 4 bases and J lost 6; bases outside the gene matches: 0. Germline CDR1 is KGHSH and CDR2 is LQKENI. CDR3 protein: CASSRDRDGYTF. For the CDR3, the DNA is TGTGCCAGCTCACGGGACAGGGATGGCTACACCTTC.

This clonotype has just a few counts. The rearrangement links TRBV19 to TRBJ2-1; D may correspond to TRBD1 or TRBD2 (6 bases each). Germline values: CDR1 LNHDA, CDR2 SQIVND (reference sequence). The V gene lost 6 bases and the J gene lost 10 bases, with 22 bases spanning the gap. The CDR3 is made up of 15 amino acids. This CDR3 reads CASRRGAHNNGEQFF. The CDR3 nucleotides read TGTGCCAGTAGGAGGGGGGCACACAACAATGGGGAGCAGTTCTTC. Complete variable domain (other parts from reference TRBV19 and TRBJ2-1): DGGITQSPKYLFRKEGQNVTLSCEQNLNHDAMYWYRQDPGQGLRLIYYSQIVNDFQKGDIAEGYSVSREKKESFPLTVTSAQKNPTAFYLCASRRGAHNNGEQFFGPGTRLTVL.